This is a list of T cell receptor beta chains from one sample in a study of blood T cell repertoires in COVID-19. Assay: immunoSEQ multiplex PCR; the TCRdb copy retains only in-frame clones and omits some. This table holds about 330,000 clones, 85% to 90% found once. The material sequenced was peripheral blood. The receptors come from a woman in her 50s with active or convalescent COVID-19. The CDR3 runs from the conserved cysteine through the conserved F or W. D genes are given only for firm matches. Size values are once, few and many counts, or a class for expanded clones, and some rows have none.

D gene: .
clone size: .
V gene: TRBV19
J gene: TRBJ2-4
CDR3 protein: CASSRAVGLAKNIQYF
CDR3 DNA: TGTGCCAGTAGTAGGGCAGTCGGACTAGCCAAAAACATTCAGTACTTC

D gene: TRBD1
clone size: .
V gene: TRBV27
J gene: TRBJ2-5
CDR3 protein: CASSLSGTGGAETQYF
CDR3 DNA: TGTGCCAGCAGTTTATCTGGGACAGGGGGCGCAGAGACCCAGTACTTC

D gene: TRBD1
clone size: .
V gene: TRBV7-8
J gene: TRBJ2-2
CDR3 protein: CASSLTGPGELFF
CDR3 DNA: TGTGCCAGCAGCTTGACAGGGCCCGGGGAGCTGTTTTTT

D gene: TRBD1
clone size: .
V gene: TRBV6-4
J gene: TRBJ1-2
CDR3 protein: CASTNRGWCYTF
CDR3 DNA: TGTGCCAGCACCAACAGGGGGTGGTGCTACACCTTC

D gene: .
clone size: once
V gene: TRBV5-1
J gene: TRBJ2-1
CDR3 protein: CASSLGRNEQFF
CDR3 DNA: TGCGCCAGCAGCTTGGGTCGCAATGAGCAGTTCTTC

D gene: TRBD1
clone size: .
V gene: TRBV28
J gene: TRBJ1-5
CDR3 protein: CASSSQGAGNQPQHF
CDR3 DNA: TGTGCCAGCAGCTCACAGGGGGCGGGCAATCAGCCCCAGCATTTT

D gene: TRBD2
clone size: .
V gene: TRBV7-9
J gene: TRBJ2-7
CDR3 protein: CASSHTGGGSYEQYF
CDR3 DNA: TGTGCCAGCAGCCACACGGGAGGGGGATCCTACGAGCAGTACTTC

D gene: TRBD2
clone size: .
V gene: TRBV7-6
J gene: TRBJ2-5
CDR3 protein: CASSLEGLLAGGVLYQETQYF
CDR3 DNA: TGTGCCAGCAGCTTAGAGGGCCTGCTAGCGGGGGGGGTCCTGTACCAAGAGACCCAGTACTTC

D gene: .
clone size: .
V gene: TRBV24-1
J gene: TRBJ1-5
CDR3 protein: CATSDLLSRRRGNQPQHF
CDR3 DNA: TGTGCCACCAGTGATTTGCTATCCAGGCGGCGGGGCAATCAGCCCCAGCATTTT

D gene: .
clone size: .
V gene: TRBV6-5
J gene: TRBJ1-1
CDR3 protein: CASSYSLAPNTEAFF
CDR3 DNA: TGTGCCAGCAGTTACTCATTGGCCCCGAACACTGAAGCTTTCTTT

D gene: TRBD1
clone size: .
V gene: TRBV5-4
J gene: TRBJ1-2
CDR3 protein: CASSWRDRGRGGYTF
CDR3 DNA: TGTGCCAGCAGCTGGAGGGACAGGGGGCGCGGTGGCTACACCTTC

D gene: .
clone size: .
V gene: TRBV3-1/TRBV3-2
J gene: TRBJ2-3
CDR3 protein: CASSQVRTTSPDTQYF
CDR3 DNA: TGTGCCAGCAGCCAAGTCCGGACTACTAGCCCCGATACGCAGTATTTT

D gene: .
clone size: .
V gene: TRBV28
J gene: TRBJ2-2
CDR3 protein: CASRTGTGELFF
CDR3 DNA: TGTGCCAGCAGAACAGGAACCGGGGAGCTGTTTTTT

D gene: TRBD1
clone size: .
V gene: TRBV2
J gene: TRBJ1-5
CDR3 protein: CASSQGQSLYSNQPQHF
CDR3 DNA: TGTGCCAGCAGCCAGGGACAGTCGCTTTATAGCAATCAGCCCCAGCATTTT

D gene: TRBD1
clone size: once
V gene: TRBV18
J gene: TRBJ2-7
CDR3 protein: CASSRGTGNEQYF
CDR3 DNA: TGTGCCAGCTCACGCGGGACAGGGAACGAGCAGTACTTC

D gene: .
clone size: .
V gene: TRBV25-1
J gene: TRBJ2-7
CDR3 protein: CASSETDGAYEQYF
CDR3 DNA: TGTGCCAGCAGTGAGACGGACGGGGCCTACGAGCAGTACTTC

D gene: .
clone size: .
V gene: TRBV18
J gene: TRBJ2-5
CDR3 protein: CASSTGQETQYF
CDR3 DNA: TGTGCCAGCTCTACAGGGCAAGAGACCCAGTACTTC

D gene: .
clone size: .
V gene: TRBV30
J gene: TRBJ1-1
CDR3 protein: CAWRTGNTEAFF
CDR3 DNA: TGTGCCTGGAGGACAGGGAACACTGAAGCTTTCTTT

D gene: .
clone size: .
V gene: TRBV7-3
J gene: TRBJ2-5
CDR3 protein: CASSLDPTPQETQYF
CDR3 DNA: TGTGCCAGCAGCTTAGATCCCACACCCCAAGAGACCCAGTACTTC

D gene: TRBD2
clone size: .
V gene: TRBV9
J gene: TRBJ2-1
CDR3 protein: CASSVATSGRVYRTSTSEQFF
CDR3 DNA: TGTGCCAGCAGCGTAGCCACTAGCGGGAGGGTCTACCGTACCAGTACTTCTGAGCAGTTCTTC

D gene: .
clone size: .
V gene: TRBV7-8
J gene: TRBJ2-1
CDR3 protein: CASSWRGGGNPHEQFF
CDR3 DNA: TGTGCCAGCAGCTGGCGGGGTGGGGGAAACCCACATGAGCAGTTCTTC

D gene: .
clone size: once
V gene: TRBV9
J gene: TRBJ2-7
CDR3 protein: CASSVRDTNDEQYF
CDR3 DNA: TGTGCCAGCAGCGTCCGGGACACCAACGACGAGCAGTACTTC

D gene: TRBD2
clone size: .
V gene: TRBV5-4
J gene: TRBJ2-5
CDR3 protein: CASRPDPSGRETQYF
CDR3 DNA: TGTGCCAGCAGGCCGGACCCTAGCGGGAGAGAGACCCAGTACTTC

D gene: TRBD1
clone size: .
V gene: TRBV6-4
J gene: TRBJ1-5
CDR3 protein: CASSGGWWGQVFIPNQPQHF
CDR3 DNA: TGTGCCAGCAGTGGGGGTTGGTGGGGACAGGTCTTTATTCCCAATCAGCCCCAGCATTTT

D gene: TRBD1
clone size: .
V gene: TRBV18
J gene: TRBJ1-3
CDR3 protein: CASSPTTGGPGNTIYF
CDR3 DNA: TGTGCCAGCTCGCCCACGACAGGGGGCCCAGGAAACACCATATATTTT

D gene: TRBD2
clone size: .
V gene: TRBV7-8
J gene: TRBJ2-4
CDR3 protein: CASSQTRIGTSSKNIQYF
CDR3 DNA: TGTGCCAGCAGCCAGACTAGGATCGGGACTAGCTCCAAAAACATTCAGTACTTC

D gene: .
clone size: .
V gene: TRBV28
J gene: TRBJ1-1
CDR3 protein: CASSLRGAAFF
CDR3 DNA: TGTGCCAGCAGTTTGCGCGGAGCGGCTTTCTTT